This is a list of T cell receptor beta chains from one sample in a study of T cell responses to AZD1222 COVID-19 vaccine. The protocol was immunoSEQ multiplex PCR, while the TCRdb copy is restricted to in-frame clones and leaves out a portion. Seen here are 90,000 to 150,000 clones, approximately 90% observed once, and the top ten hold over 3.5%. Sequenced material: peripheral blood, taken on day 0 of AZD1222 vaccination. These receptors were taken from an adult in good health. Both conserved end residues are part of each CDR3. The D gene is left open where the match is weak. Size tells how often a clone was seen (once, few, many) or the class of an expanded clone, and some rows leave it out.

d_call clone_size j_call v_call cdr3_nt cdr3_aa
NA NA TRBJ1-5 TRBV6-2/TRBV6-3 TGTGCCAGCAGTTACTCGAATTATAGGGCCCCAGATCAGCCCCAGCATTTT CASSYSNYRAPDQPQHF
NA NA TRBJ2-7 TRBV6-2/TRBV6-3 TGTGCCAGCAGTAGGACAGACGTCTACGAGCAGTACTTC CASSRTDVYEQYF
NA NA TRBJ1-4 TRBV19 TGTGCCAGTAGTATCTTGCCCGGGGATGAAAAACTGTTTTTT CASSILPGDEKLFF
TRBD1 NA TRBJ1-1 TRBV28 TGTGCCAGCAGTTTGAGGGGGCTAGGTACTGAAGCTTTCTTT CASSLRGLGTEAFF
NA NA TRBJ2-2 TRBV7-2 TGTGCCAGCAGCTTATTCCAGGCGAACACCGGGGAGCTGTTTTTT CASSLFQANTGELFF
TRBD1 NA TRBJ2-2 TRBV29-1 TGCAGCGTTGGACAGGGGGTCGACACCGGGGAGCTGTTTTTT CSVGQGVDTGELFF
NA NA TRBJ1-3 TRBV5-5 TGTGCCAGCAGCTTGAATCGAGGCAGCGCCGGGGTTGGAAACACCATATATTTT CASSLNRGSAGVGNTIYF
TRBD1 NA TRBJ1-1 TRBV7-2 TGTGCCAGCAGCTCCGGACAGGGGGCTGCTGAAGCTTTCTTT CASSSGQGAAEAFF
NA NA TRBJ2-1 TRBV6-6 TGTGCCAGCAGTTACGAGGCAGCGTCGAAGGGGTTCTTC CASSYEAASKGFF
NA NA TRBJ1-3 TRBV7-2 TGTGCCAGCAGCTTATTTGGGATTTCTGGAAACACCATATATTTT CASSLFGISGNTIYF
NA NA TRBJ2-7 TRBV5-4 TGTGCCAGCAGCTCAGAAAGGGGGTACGAGCAGTACTTC CASSSERGYEQYF
NA NA TRBJ1-1 TRBV6-5 TGTGCCAGCAGTTACCCCACAGGGTTGGGCACTGAAGCTTTCTTT CASSYPTGLGTEAFF
NA NA TRBJ2-3 TRBV18 TGTGCCAGCTCACTCTCAGAGGGGGGGCTGACAGATACGCAGTATTTT CASSLSEGGLTDTQYF
NA NA TRBJ2-2 TRBV28 TGTGCCAGCAGAGCACTAGACACCGGGGAGCTGTTTTTT CASRALDTGELFF
NA once TRBJ2-7 TRBV9 TGTGCCAGCAGCGTCCGGGACGGTTCCTACGAGCAGTACTTC CASSVRDGSYEQYF
TRBD1 few TRBJ1-2 TRBV5-1 TGCGCCAGCAGCTTGGTATCAGGGGGCAACTATGGCTACACCTTC CASSLVSGGNYGYTF
NA NA TRBJ1-2 TRBV5-5 TGTGCCAGCAGCTTGGATGTTGGGTCTTCCCGCGGCTATGGCTACACCTTC CASSLDVGSSRGYGYTF
NA NA TRBJ1-5 TRBV3-1/TRBV3-2 TGTGCCAGCAGCCAAGATCTTTGGGCCGTTTCTAATCAGCCCCAGCATTTT CASSQDLWAVSNQPQHF
NA NA TRBJ1-1 TRBV9 TGTGCCAGCAGCGTAGCAGGCATGAACACTGAAGCTTTCTTT CASSVAGMNTEAFF
NA NA TRBJ1-1 TRBV30 TGTGCCTGGCGGCCCGGGGCTTTCTTT CAWRPGAFF
TRBD2 NA TRBJ2-7 TRBV15 TGTGCCACCAGCAGAGATCCCAGCGGGGCCACCTACGAGCAGTACTTC CATSRDPSGATYEQYF
TRBD1 NA TRBJ1-2 TRBV5-1 TGCGCCAGCAGCCAGGGACAGCTTAACTATGGCTACACCTTC CASSQGQLNYGYTF
NA NA TRBJ1-2 TRBV27 TGTGCCACCAGGGGACTCTCCCATGGCTACACCTTC CATRGLSHGYTF
NA NA TRBJ2-5 TRBV19 TGTGCCAGTAGTATTCGGGGCCCGGGAACCCAGTACTTC CASSIRGPGTQYF
TRBD1 NA TRBJ1-1 TRBV6-5 TGTGCCAGCAGAACAGGGGGCACTGAAGCTTTCTTT CASRTGGTEAFF
NA NA TRBJ1-5 TRBV2 TGTGCCAGCAGGCAACAGGGTGGGAGCAATCAGCCCCAGCATTTT CASRQQGGSNQPQHF
TRBD1 NA TRBJ1-2 TRBV6-4 TGTGCCAGCAGTGACTCCGAGACAGGGGCCGGCTACACCTTC CASSDSETGAGYTF
NA NA TRBJ1-6 TRBV7-9 TGTGCCAGCAGCTTAGGGGGCGGGTGGAATTCACCCCTCCACTTT CASSLGGGWNSPLHF
NA NA TRBJ1-2 TRBV30 TGTGCCTGGAGTGTACTATCGGCAGGCCTCTATGGCTACACCTTC CAWSVLSAGLYGYTF
NA once TRBJ1-2 TRBV28 TGTGCCAGCAGGTTCGGGGGCGAGTATGGCTACACCTTC CASRFGGEYGYTF
NA NA TRBJ1-2 TRBV6-5 TGTGCCACCAGAACAGGGCTCGACTATGGCTACACCTTC CATRTGLDYGYTF
NA NA TRBJ1-5 TRBV19 TGTGCCAGTAGTAGGGCAAATCAGCCCCAGCATTTT CASSRANQPQHF
TRBD1 NA TRBJ1-2 TRBV10-3 TGTGCCATCAGTGACAGGGGGCAAGACTATGGCTACACCTTC CAISDRGQDYGYTF
NA once TRBJ2-3 TRBV19 TGTGCCAGTAGTATAAGACAGGACCCGCCAAGGGATACGCAGTATTTT CASSIRQDPPRDTQYF
NA NA TRBJ1-5 TRBV2 TGTGCCAGCATGGAGGATCTAGGCTGGCAGCCCCAGCATTTT CASMEDLGWQPQHF
NA NA TRBJ2-3 TRBV19 TGTGCCAGTAGCCAACGCGGGGCCCCAGATACGCAGTATTTT CASSQRGAPDTQYF
NA NA TRBJ2-3 TRBV28 TGTGCCAGCAAGCTCAGGGGGGGCACAGATACGCAGTATTTT CASKLRGGTDTQYF
TRBD2 once TRBJ2-3 TRBV11-2 TGTGCCAGCAGCCCCCTAGCGGGGGGGCAGTCAGATACGCAGTATTTT CASSPLAGGQSDTQYF
NA NA TRBJ1-4 TRBV7-9 TGTGCCAGCAGCTTAACAGGGATGGTCTCAACTAATGAAAAACTGTTTTTT CASSLTGMVSTNEKLFF
NA NA TRBJ1-5 TRBV28 TGTGCCAGCAGTTTATCTGGGAGGAACAATCAGCCCCAGCATTTT CASSLSGRNNQPQHF
NA NA TRBJ2-1 TRBV7-6 TGTGCCAGCAGCTTAGAGGTCTGGACAGTAATCTACAATGAGCAGTTCTTC CASSLEVWTVIYNEQFF
NA large TRBJ2-7 TRBV4-3 TGCGCCAGCAGCCAAACCCCAGGGGAATTTTACGAGCAGTACTTC CASSQTPGEFYEQYF
NA NA TRBJ1-2 TRBV24-1 TGTGCCACCAGTGAACCGTCCGCAGACTATGGCTACACCTTC CATSEPSADYGYTF
NA NA TRBJ1-1 TRBV29-1 TGCAGCGTACCGGGACTCCTGAACACTGAAGCTTTCTTT CSVPGLLNTEAFF
TRBD1 NA TRBJ1-4 TRBV5-1 TGCGCCAGCAGTCTTACCGGGACAGGTCGTGAAAAACTGTTTTTT CASSLTGTGREKLFF
TRBD2 NA TRBJ2-5 TRBV4-3 TGCGCCAGCAGCCAATTAGCGGGGGGGCTAGGAGAGACCCAGTACTTC CASSQLAGGLGETQYF
TRBD2 NA TRBJ2-5 TRBV5-4 TGTGCCAGCAGCTTTGGCTCGGGGGGGCAGACCCAGTACTTC CASSFGSGGQTQYF
NA once TRBJ2-7 TRBV7-8 TGTGCCAGCAGCTTTTCGGAGGGCAGCTCCTACGAGCAGTACTTC CASSFSEGSSYEQYF
NA NA TRBJ2-7 TRBV5-1 TGCGCCAGCAGCTTTGCGCTGGGCAGCTCCTACGAGCAGTACTTC CASSFALGSSYEQYF
NA NA TRBJ2-7 TRBV4-3 TGCGCCAGCAGCCAAGAATGGGGTAACGAGCAGTACTTC CASSQEWGNEQYF
NA few TRBJ2-7 TRBV6-5 TGTGCCAGCAGTTACACGAGCTCCTACGAGCAGTACTTC CASSYTSSYEQYF
TRBD2 once TRBJ2-2 TRBV24-1 TGTGCCACCAGAAAAAGCGGGGCGTCCGGGGAGCTGTTTTTT CATRKSGASGELFF
TRBD1 few TRBJ2-3 TRBV15 TGTGCCACCAGCAGAGATCGACAGGGGGCGGATACGCAGTATTTT CATSRDRQGADTQYF
NA NA TRBJ1-2 TRBV27 TGTGCCAGCAGTTTCCGGGCCACTCTAGGAGGGGGCTACACCTTC CASSFRATLGGGYTF
TRBD2 NA TRBJ2-7 TRBV7-2 TGTGCCAGCAGCTCAGGACTAGCGGGGGGCATCTACGAGCAGTACTTC CASSSGLAGGIYEQYF